This entry describes one T cell receptor beta chain. Its antigen is unknown. The method was immunoSEQ multiplex PCR; TCRdb's version includes in-frame clones alone and lacks a portion of them. Among millions of clones listed, approximately 95% were seen once. These data are taken from a study of shared clonotypes between healthy human individuals. Study in general: Each donor contributed plates that comprised three CD4 naive, three CD4 memory, two CD8 naive and one CD8 memory.

The study, taken as a whole, reports: Naive subsets generally had larger estimated richness than memory subsets. The sharing of approximately 5.1% of naive CD4 clonotypes was seen across a handful of donors.

The CDR3 runs to 14 residues. Trimming took off 2 bases at V and 3 bases at J, with 8 bases between the two ends. CDR1 and CDR2 from the germline V gene are MNHEY and SVGAGI. The naive CD8 subset, CD45RO-negative cells positively selected for CCR7, excluded terminally differentiated effector memory CD45RA+ cells. Specimen: naive CD8+ T cells sorted from blood. This TCR was sampled from a man between 18 and 29 years old in good health. The gene calls are TRBV6-5 and TRBJ1-5; D is undetermined. The CDR3 DNA reads as TGTGCCAGCAGTTACGGACCGATCAATCAGCCCCAGCATTTT. This encodes CASSYGPINQPQHF.